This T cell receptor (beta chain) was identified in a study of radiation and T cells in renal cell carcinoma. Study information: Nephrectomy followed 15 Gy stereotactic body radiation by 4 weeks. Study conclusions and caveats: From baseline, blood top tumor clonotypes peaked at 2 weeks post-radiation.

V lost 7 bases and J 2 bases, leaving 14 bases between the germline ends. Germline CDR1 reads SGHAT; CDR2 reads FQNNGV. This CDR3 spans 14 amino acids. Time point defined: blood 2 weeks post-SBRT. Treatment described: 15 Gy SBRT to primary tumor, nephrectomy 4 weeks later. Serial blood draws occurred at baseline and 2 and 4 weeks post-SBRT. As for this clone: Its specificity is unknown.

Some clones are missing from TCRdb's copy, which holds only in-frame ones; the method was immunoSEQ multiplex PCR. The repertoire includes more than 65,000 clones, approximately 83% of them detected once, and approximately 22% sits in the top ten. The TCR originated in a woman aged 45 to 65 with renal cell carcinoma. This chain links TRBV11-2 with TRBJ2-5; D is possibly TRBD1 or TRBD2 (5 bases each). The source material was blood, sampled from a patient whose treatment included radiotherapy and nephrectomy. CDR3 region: CASTLWGNQETQYF. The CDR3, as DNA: TGTGCCAGCACCCTTTGGGGGAATCAAGAGACCCAGTACTTC.